This TCR beta chain was sequenced in a study of T cell responses to AZD1222 COVID-19 vaccine. The protocol was immunoSEQ multiplex PCR, while the TCRdb copy is restricted to in-frame clones and leaves out a portion. The sample has 100,000 to 150,000 clones; approximately 89% are singletons. Trimming took off 5 bases at V and 2 bases at J, with 13 bases between the two ends. The CDR3 totals 15 residues. The germline V gene encodes CDR1 SNHLY and CDR2 FYNNEI. The V and J genes are TRBV2 and TRBJ2-1; maybe TRBD2 (6 bases). Source: peripheral blood, taken on day 0 of AZD1222 vaccination. This clonotype was obtained from an adult in good health. CDR3 sequence reads: CASSSGTRAYNEQFF. CDR3 sequence (DNA): TGTGCCAGCAGTTCCGGGACTCGTGCCTACAATGAGCAGTTCTTC. Using reference TRBV2 and TRBJ2-1 for the parts outside the CDR3, the full variable domain is EPEVTQTPSHQVTQMGQEVILRCVPISNHLYFYWYRQILGQKVEFLVSFYNNEISEKSEIFDDQFSVERPDGSNFTLKIRSTKLEDSAMYFCASSSGTRAYNEQFFGPGTRLTVL.